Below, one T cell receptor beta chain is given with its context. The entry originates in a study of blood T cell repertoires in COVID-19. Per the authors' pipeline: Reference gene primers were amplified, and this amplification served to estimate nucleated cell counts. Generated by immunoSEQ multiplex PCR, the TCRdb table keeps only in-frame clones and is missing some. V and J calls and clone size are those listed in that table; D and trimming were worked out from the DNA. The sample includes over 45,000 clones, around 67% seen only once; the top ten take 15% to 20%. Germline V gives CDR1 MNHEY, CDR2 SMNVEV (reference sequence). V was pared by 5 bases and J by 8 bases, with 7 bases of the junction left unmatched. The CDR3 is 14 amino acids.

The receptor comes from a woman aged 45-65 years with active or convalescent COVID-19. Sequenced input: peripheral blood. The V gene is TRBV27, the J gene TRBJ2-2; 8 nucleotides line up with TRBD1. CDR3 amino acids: CASSRTGGVGELFF. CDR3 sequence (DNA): TGTGCCAGCAGTCGAACAGGGGGAGTGGGGGAGCTGTTTTTT.